The present TCR beta chain was sequenced within a study of OX40 agonist ivuxolimab in advanced cancers. The V gene's germline CDR1 is SEHNR and CDR2 FQNEAQ (reference sequence). Trimming took 5 bases from V and 5 from J, leaving 9 bases between them. This CDR3 spans 12 amino acids. Using immunoSEQ multiplex PCR, the repertoire was profiled, and TCRdb retains in-frame clones only, with some absent. Here the sample spans some 57,000 clones, around 86% being singletons. This sequence originates from an adult with an advanced solid tumor such as melanoma, head and neck, liver or kidney cancer. The starting material was CD4+ or CD8+ T cells sorted from blood, obtained in a trial of the OX40 agonist ivuxolimab. V usage is TRBV7-9 and J usage is TRBJ2-5, with D hard to call. Here the CDR3 DNA reads TGTGCCAGCAGCACTAACGTGGAGACCCAGTACTTC. It is translated as CASSTNVETQYF.